This T cell receptor beta chain was recovered during a study of T cells in Graves' hyperthyroidism and ophthalmopathy. General study results and limits: Through a model of 13 V-J features, ophthalmopathy was separated from stable hyperthyroidism.

This CDR3 is 16 amino acids long. Trimming cost V 8 bases and J 9 bases, with 26 bases left between them. CDR1 and CDR2 from the germline V gene are MDHEN and SYDVKM. To note about this clonotype: The antigen remains unidentified.

RNA transcripts were the template for amplifying TCR beta CDR3 regions. In the first-round RT-PCR of the TCR CDR3, the HTBI primer set was used. TCRdb reanalysed the multiplex PCR reads using MiXCR and keeps one entry per CDR3 protein. The sample has 450,000 to 650,000 distinct CDR3 sequences, approximately 17% seen once. The chain uses TRBV28 and TRBJ1-5; D gene ambiguous. This clonotype originated in a woman under 30 with Graves' ophthalmopathy. The sample consisted of blood. CDR3 protein: CASSPSGVGSERPQHF. CDR3 DNA sequence: TGTGCCAGCTCTCCGTCGGGTGTCGGCAGCGAACGGCCCCAGCATTTT.